This T cell receptor (beta chain) came from a study of human T cells and chemical hapten exposure. For the study at large: The upper back received 0.01% DPC by patch testing, with results read at 6 days.

Time point defined: patch test 2, 6 weeks after DPC sensitization. Described treatment: therapeutic diphenylcyclopropenone sensitization with weekly scalp DPC. This clonotype was seen only a few times. An end of the junction differs from the germline gene, which may be a read error. Using its own MiXCR run on the RACE reads, TCRdb lists one record per CDR3 protein. In the table there are 65,000 to 100,000 distinct CDR3 sequences, 6% to 8.5% of which are singletons. The receptor was derived from a woman aged 25 to 39 with alopecia areata. Some clones in this sample may be carry-over from other donors' samples. Specimen: whole blood, collected in connection with sensitization to the hapten diphenylcyclopropenone (DPC).

CDR3 region: CASSWTDSNTRELFF. CDR3 nucleotides: TGTGCCAGCAGCTGGACAGACTCGAACACCAGGGAGCTGTTTTTT. This chain connects TRBV28 to TRBJ2-2; D possibly corresponds to TRBD1 (6 bases). This CDR3 spans 15 amino acids. The germline CDR1 and CDR2 sequences are MDHEN and SYDVKM.